Below, 18 T cell receptor beta chains from the same sample are listed, as sequenced in a study of T cell responses to AZD1222 COVID-19 vaccine. Assay: immunoSEQ multiplex PCR; the TCRdb copy retains only in-frame clones and omits some. This table has fewer than 150,000 clones, just over 90% appearing once. The specimen comprised peripheral blood, sampled on day 0 of AZD1222 vaccination. The receptor source for this set is an adult in good health.

CDR3 coding DNA: TGTGCCAGCACCCCACGTCCAGGGAACACAGATACGCAGTATTTT. Translated: CASTPRPGNTDTQYF. J is TRBJ2-3 and V is TRBV5-6, with D possibly matching TRBD1 (5 bases). In germline, CDR1 is SGHDT, CDR2 YYEEEE. V dropped 6 bases and J dropped 2 bases, with 16 bases sitting between them. This CDR3 comprises 15 residues.

The chain is built from TRBV5-1 and TRBJ1-2; no clear D gene. V gave up 4 bases and J gave up 1 base, with 5 bases separating them. CDR1 SGHRS and CDR2 YFSETQ come from the germline V gene. The CDR3 sequence is 12 residues long. CDR3 nucleotides: TGCGCCAGCAGCCGTAATAACTATGGCTACACCTTC. This translates into CASSRNNYGYTF. Full variable domain (rest looked up from reference TRBV5-1 and TRBJ1-2): KAGVTQTPRYLIKTRGQQVTLSCSPISGHRSVSWYQQTPGQGLQFLFEYFSETQRNKGNFPGRFSGRQFSNSRSEMNVSTLELGDSALYLCASSRNNYGYTFGSGTRLTVV.

This rearrangement joins TRBV6-5 to TRBJ2-7, with 13 bases matching TRBD2. Germline-derived CDR1 and CDR2 are MNHEY and SVGAGI. The CDR3 is 14 amino acids. Losses at the gene ends were 7 bases for V and 4 bases for J; bases not matched to a gene: 4. CDR3 bases: TGTGCCAGCACTACACTAGCGGGAGGGTACGAGCAGTACTTC. Translated, it gives CASTTLAGGYEQYF.

V and J are TRBV30 and TRBJ1-1, with D maybe TRBD1 (5 bases). The germline V gene encodes CDR1 GTSNPN and CDR2 SVGIG (reference sequence). Deletions cut 2 bases from V and 3 bases from J, with 10 bases between. The length of the CDR3 is 13 residues. The CDR3 sequence is CAWSLGEDTEAFF. As DNA, the CDR3 is TGTGCCTGGAGTTTGGGGGAGGACACTGAAGCTTTCTTT.

The chain joins TRBV6-5 to TRBJ1-3; D unresolved. Germline-derived CDR1 and CDR2 are MNHEY and SVGAGI. Trimming left V 0 bases short and J 0 bases short, with 6 bases between. The CDR3 runs to 15 residues. The CDR3 region has the DNA TGTGCCAGCAGTTACTCTGGAGACTCTGGAAACACCATATATTTT. This encodes CASSYSGDSGNTIYF.

The CDR3 region is CATATGSGTDTQYF. The CDR3 DNA reads as TGTGCCACCGCGACAGGGTCGGGCACAGATACGCAGTATTTT. V and J are TRBV10-3 and TRBJ2-3; 7 positions match TRBD1. Losses at the gene ends were 10 bases for V and 1 base for J; bases not matched to a gene: 8. Germline CDR1 is ENHRY and CDR2 is SYGVKD. The CDR3 is 14 amino acids.

The rearrangement uses TRBV6-2 or TRBV6-3 and TRBJ2-5; 8 positions agree with TRBD2. The germline gives CDR1 MNHEY, CDR2 SVGEGT. CDR3 length equals 18 residues. V was clipped by 2 bases and J by 5 bases; unmatched bases: 16. As DNA, the CDR3 is TGTGCCAGCAGTTACGAGGGTAGCGGGGCCCCTCTGGGGGAGACCCAGTACTTC. Encoded protein: CASSYEGSGAPLGETQYF.

The V and J genes are TRBV27 and TRBJ2-3; the D is unclear. Germline V lookup: CDR1 MNHEY, CDR2 SMNVEV (reference sequence). Trimming took 8 bases from V and 4 from J, leaving 7 bases between them. The length of the CDR3 is 11 residues. The CDR3 is CASLLADTQYF. The CDR3 DNA reads TGTGCCAGCCTGCTGGCAGATACGCAGTATTTT.

The chain carries TRBV14 and TRBJ2-7; D call uncertain. CDR1 and CDR2 (germline): SGHDN, FVKESK. The ends were cut back, 0 bases at V and 4 bases at J, with 13 bases in the middle. The CDR3 runs 15 residues. The CDR3: CASSQEWQLGYEQYF. CDR3 nucleotide sequence: TGTGCCAGCAGCCAAGAATGGCAGTTAGGTTACGAGCAGTACTTC.

This clone was observed once. The chain is built from TRBV7-6 and TRBJ2-3; D is undetermined. CDR1 is SGHVS, CDR2 FNYEAQ, per germline. V lost 1 base and J 0 bases, leaving 11 bases between the germline ends. This CDR3 region has 16 residues. The CDR3 region has the DNA TGTGCCAGCAGCTTAGGTGTCGGTCCTAGCACAGATACGCAGTATTTT. Its protein is CASSLGVGPSTDTQYF.

V gene TRBV6-6 combines with J gene TRBJ2-3; D call uncertain. CDR1 is MNHNY and CDR2 is SVGAGI in the germline V gene (reference sequence). V was clipped by 6 bases and J by 1 base, with 14 bases between them. The length of the CDR3 is 15 residues. The CDR3 sequence: CASSRRLPGTDTQYF. The CDR3 nucleotides read TGTGCCAGCAGCCGCCGGCTTCCCGGCACAGATACGCAGTATTTT.

This rearrangement joins TRBV30 to TRBJ1-5, with a weak D call TRBD1 (6 bases). The CDR3 is 15 amino acids. Germline V gene lookup returns CDR1 GTSNPN and CDR2 SVGIG (reference sequence). Trimming pared 0 bases from V and 2 bases from J, leaving 11 bases between. CDR3 loop: CAWSVRGAGNQPQHF. CDR3 DNA sequence: TGTGCCTGGAGTGTCCGGGGGGCGGGCAATCAGCCCCAGCATTTT. Looking up the rest from reference TRBV30 and TRBJ1-5 gives the full variable domain: SQTIHQWPATLVQPVGSPLSLECTVEGTSNPNLYWYRQAAGRGLQLLFYSVGIGQISSEVPQNLSASRPQDRQFILSSKKLLLSDSGFYLCAWSVRGAGNQPQHFGDGTRLSIL.

This clone showed up just once. The J gene is TRBJ2-7, the V gene TRBV6-5, with D uncertain. CDR3 size: 15 residues. Germline V gives CDR1 MNHEY, CDR2 SVGAGI. The V and J ends lost 0 bases and 3 bases respectively, with 12 bases between them. The CDR3, as DNA: TGTGCCAGCAGTTACTCAGGTGTACAGCTCTACGAGCAGTACTTC. The encoded protein is CASSYSGVQLYEQYF.

This chain links TRBV9 with TRBJ2-2; 10 nucleotides match TRBD2. This CDR3 contains 12 residues. V trimming: 3 bases; J trimming: 13 bases; junction bases outside the gene matches: 3. Germline CDR1 is SGDLS and CDR2 is YYNGEE. The CDR3 spells CASSAIAGGLFF. The CDR3 bases are TGTGCCAGCAGCGCCATAGCGGGAGGGCTGTTTTTT.

The rearrangement uses TRBV19 and TRBJ2-5; 14 bases are shared with TRBD2. Germline loops: CDR1 LNHDA, CDR2 SQIVND (reference sequence). The CDR3 spans 14 residues. Trimming cost V 9 bases and J 5 bases; bases outside gene matches: 5. Written as DNA, the CDR3 is TGTGCCAGCCGACTAGCGGGGGGGACGGAGACCCAGTACTTC. Amino acids: CASRLAGGTETQYF.

The chain employs TRBV6-1 and TRBJ2-3; the match to TRBD2 covers 12 bases. V lost 3 bases, J lost 5 bases, and 12 bases stayed unmatched. The germline gives CDR1 MNHNS, CDR2 SASEGT. The CDR3 runs to 18 residues. The DNA for the CDR3 is TGTGCCAGCAGTGAGGTCCGGTCTCTAGCGGGAGGGCAAGATACGCAGTATTTT. Translation: CASSEVRSLAGGQDTQYF.

The genes are TRBV30 and TRBJ2-7; D possibly corresponds to TRBD1 (6 bases). The CDR3 length is 12 residues. Germline V gene data show CDR1 as GTSNPN and CDR2 as SVGIG (reference sequence). The ends were cut back, 3 bases at V and 1 base at J, with 7 bases in the middle. CDR3 nucleotides: TGTGCCTGGAGAGGACAGTCCTACGAGCAGTACTTC. It encodes CAWRGQSYEQYF.

The rearrangement links TRBV7-9 to TRBJ1-2, with D uncertain. Germline values: CDR1 SEHNR, CDR2 FQNEAQ (reference sequence). Between the trimmed V and J ends, which lost 2 bases and 4 bases, there was a span of 11 bases. The CDR3 covers 14 residues. The CDR3 DNA sequence: TGTGCCAGCAGCTTATCCTCCACGAGCTATGGCTACACCTTC. It is translated as CASSLSSTSYGYTF.